The 31 T cell receptor beta chains given below trace back to one sample, sequenced in a study of blood T cell repertoires in COVID-19. The protocol was immunoSEQ multiplex PCR, while the TCRdb copy is restricted to in-frame clones and leaves out a portion. There are about 47,000 clones in the sample; about 81% occur only once, and 12% to 15% lies in the top ten. Sequenced material: peripheral blood. These receptor sequences come from a human donor with acute or convalescent COVID-19. The donor label of this sample is uncertain.

This chain links TRBV2 with TRBJ1-5, with D unclear. The V gene lost 3 bases and the J gene lost 0 bases, with 6 bases spanning the gap. CDR1 is SNHLY, CDR2 FYNNEI, per germline. The CDR3 runs to 14 residues. The CDR3 DNA reads TGTGCCAGCAGTGAGGTGCGTAGCAATCAGCCCCAGCATTTT. This sequence encodes CASSEVRSNQPQHF.

The rearrangement joins TRBV28 to TRBJ1-5, with 11 nucleotides matching TRBD1. After removal of 10 bases from V and 5 bases from J, the junction contained 7 bases not matched to a gene. The germline gives CDR1 MDHEN, CDR2 SYDVKM. The CDR3 totals 14 residues. CDR3 loop: CATLGTGGDQPQHF. In nucleotides, the CDR3 is TGTGCCACCCTCGGGACAGGGGGGGATCAGCCCCAGCATTTT.

The CDR3 DNA reads TGTGCCTGGAGTGTTGTAAGAGGGAGTCAGCCCCAGCATTTT. This codes for CAWSVVRGSQPQHF. V and J are TRBV30 and TRBJ1-5; no firm D call. Trimming removed 0 bases at V and 6 bases at J, with 12 bases between. The CDR3 sequence is 14 residues long. Germline V CDR1 and CDR2: GTSNPN, SVGIG (reference sequence).

The chain recombines TRBV24-1 with TRBJ1-2; 9 bases fit TRBD1. V lost 2 bases and J lost 8; bases outside the gene matches: 2. Germline loops: CDR1 KGHDR, CDR2 SFDVKD. The CDR3 is 13 amino acids. CDR3 residues: CATSDSGQGGYTF. Here the CDR3 DNA reads TGTGCCACCAGTGATTCGGGACAGGGAGGCTACACCTTC.

This chain links TRBV11-1 with TRBJ2-7; no firm D call. Germline values: CDR1 SGHAT, CDR2 FQDESV (reference sequence). This CDR3 region has 13 residues. Deletions cut 2 bases from V and 1 base from J, with 6 bases between. CDR3 DNA: TGTGCCAGCAGCTTACCCCAATCCTACGAGCAGTACTTC. It specifies CASSLPQSYEQYF. The full variable domain, its missing parts supplied by reference TRBV11-1 and TRBJ2-7, is EAEVAQSPRYKITEKSQAVAFWCDPISGHATLYWYRQILGQGPELLVQFQDESVVDDSQLPKDRFSAERLKGVDSTLKIQPAELGDSAMYLCASSLPQSYEQYFGPGTRLTVT.

CDR3 nucleotide sequence: TGTGCCAGCAGCCCACAATCCGGGACAGCTGCCGGGGAGCTGTTTTTT. Protein: CASSPQSGTAAGELFF. This chain links TRBV7-3 with TRBJ2-2, with 7 bases matching TRBD1. The germline V gene encodes CDR1 SGHTA and CDR2 FQGTGA. The V segment lost 5 bases and the J segment 6 bases; nucleotides outside the gene matches: 12. The CDR3 totals 16 residues.

The chain employs TRBV11-2 and TRBJ2-1; TRBD1 agrees at 7 bases. Per germline, CDR1 SGHAT and CDR2 FQNNGV. V lost 7 bases and J lost 9; bases outside the gene matches: 6. This CDR3 region has 12 residues. The CDR3 nucleotides are TGTGCCAGCAACGACAGGGTGGGTGAGCAGTTCTTC. The encoded protein is CASNDRVGEQFF.

This clone was seen a single time. The V gene is TRBV7-9, the J gene TRBJ1-1; 10 bases map to TRBD1. This CDR3 comprises 18 residues. Germline trimming cut 5 bases from V and 1 base from J; bases unmatched to any gene: 13. The germline V gene encodes CDR1 SEHNR and CDR2 FQNEAQ (reference sequence). The CDR3 coding sequence is TGTGCCAGCAGCGGCAAATTCCCAGGGGACAGGGGGAACACTGAAGCTTTCTTT. Encoded protein: CASSGKFPGDRGNTEAFF.

The chain has TRBV6-2 or TRBV6-3 and TRBJ1-1; possibly TRBD1 for D (6 bases). CDR1 MNHEY and CDR2 SVGEGT come from the germline V gene. The CDR3 length is 15 residues. V shed 5 bases and J shed 3 bases, with 16 bases lying between them. The CDR3 region is CASSGQYSEDTEAFF. DNA for the CDR3: TGTGCCAGCAGTGGACAGTATTCGGAGGACACTGAAGCTTTCTTT.

The V gene is TRBV2, the J gene TRBJ2-1, with no clear D. Germline loops: CDR1 SNHLY, CDR2 FYNNEI. CDR3 size: 15 residues. Trimming cost V 3 bases and J 0 bases, with 9 bases left between them. The CDR3 coding sequence is TGTGCCAGCAGTGAGTCGGTCTTCTCCTACAATGAGCAGTTCTTC. Its protein product is CASSESVFSYNEQFF.

The chain employs TRBV3-1 (or the pseudogene TRBV3-2) and TRBJ1-2; D gene uncertain. This CDR3 has 14 amino acids. Per the germline V gene, CDR1 is LGHDT and CDR2 is YNNKEL (reference sequence). Trimming took 0 bases from V and 5 from J, leaving 10 bases between them. CDR3: CASSQDRRMYGYTF. The CDR3 region has the DNA TGTGCCAGCAGCCAAGATCGGAGGATGTATGGCTACACCTTC.

This clone has a single count. V is TRBV11-2 and J is TRBJ1-3; D is undetermined. Germline V gene data show CDR1 as SGHAT and CDR2 as FQNNGV. Trimming left V 3 bases short and J 0 bases short, with 15 bases between. The CDR3 length is 17 residues. The chain's CDR3 is CASSFNQPIASGNTIYF. CDR3 sequence (DNA): TGTGCCAGCAGCTTTAACCAACCTATAGCCTCTGGAAACACCATATATTTT. Full variable domain (rest looked up from reference TRBV11-2 and TRBJ1-3): EAGVAQSPRYKIIEKRQSVAFWCNPISGHATLYWYQQILGQGPKLLIQFQNNGVVDDSQLPKDRFSAERLKGVDSTLKIQPAKLEDSAVYLCASSFNQPIASGNTIYFGEGSWLTVV.

This clone was seen a few times. V is TRBV5-4 and J is TRBJ2-7; 8 bases are shared with TRBD1. Trimming took 1 base from V and 4 from J; bases not matched to a gene: 4. This CDR3 has 14 amino acids. Germline assignment: CDR1 SGHNT and CDR2 YYREEE (reference sequence). The CDR3 DNA follows: TGTGCCAGCAGCTTGCAGGGGGCGAGTTACGAGCAGTACTTC. It is translated as CASSLQGASYEQYF.

This clone was observed a few times. The chain uses TRBV11-2 and TRBJ1-1, with 10 bases aligning to TRBD1. The CDR3 runs to 16 residues. Germline V CDR1 and CDR2: SGHAT, FQNNGV. The V and J ends lost 5 bases and 0 bases, in that order; junction bases with no gene match: 6. In nucleotides, the CDR3 is TGTGCCAGCAGCCGTCCGGGACAGGGGATGAACACTGAAGCTTTCTTT. It codes for CASSRPGQGMNTEAFF.

The chain combines TRBV6-6 with TRBJ1-3, with D hard to call. Germline assignment: CDR1 MNHNY and CDR2 SVGAGI (reference sequence). The V gene lost 3 bases and the J gene lost 0 bases, with 12 bases spanning the gap. This CDR3 comprises 16 residues. CDR3 amino acids: CASSYITGNSGNTIYF. DNA of the CDR3: TGTGCCAGCAGTTATATCACGGGTAACTCTGGAAACACCATATATTTT.

This clone showed up just a few times. The rearrangement uses TRBV2 and TRBJ2-1; D possibly corresponds to TRBD2 (5 bases). V was trimmed by 4 bases and J by 9 bases, leaving 13 bases between them. The germline gives CDR1 SNHLY, CDR2 FYNNEI. This CDR3 comprises 13 residues. The CDR3 loop is CASSGLARGEQFF. The CDR3 nucleotides are TGTGCCAGCAGTGGACTTGCTCGGGGTGAGCAGTTCTTC.

J is TRBJ1-1 and V is TRBV3-1 (or the pseudogene TRBV3-2); TRBD1 might be the D (6 bases). The CDR3 is made up of 17 amino acids. The V and J ends lost 0 bases and 1 base respectively, with 15 bases between them. Germline V lookup: CDR1 LGHDT, CDR2 YNNKEL (reference sequence). The CDR3 DNA reads TGTGCCAGCAGCCAAGATGTCGCAGGGGTCGGGAACACTGAAGCTTTCTTT. Protein sequence: CASSQDVAGVGNTEAFF.

The chain has TRBV27 and TRBJ2-7, with a possible D match to TRBD2 (6 bases). The V end was cut by 0 bases, the J end by 5 bases, with 11 bases between. CDR1 is MNHEY, CDR2 SMNVEV, per germline (reference sequence). The CDR3 extends over 14 amino acids. The CDR3 spells CASSLSRASDEQYF. CDR3 coding DNA: TGTGCCAGCAGTTTATCCCGGGCTAGCGACGAGCAGTACTTC.

This rearrangement joins TRBV6-6 to TRBJ2-7, with 8 bases that match TRBD1. The length of the CDR3 is 15 residues. Trimming took 5 bases from V and 3 from J; bases not matched to a gene: 9. Per the germline V gene, CDR1 is MNHNY and CDR2 is SVGAGI (reference sequence). CDR3 loop: CASSLLPGQDYEQYF. Here the CDR3 DNA reads TGTGCCAGCAGTCTATTGCCGGGACAGGACTACGAGCAGTACTTC.

This clone was seen a handful of times. V and J are TRBV16 and TRBJ1-4, with D possibly matching TRBD1 (6 bases). This CDR3 spans 16 amino acids. Germline V gene sequence: CDR1 KGHSY, CDR2 FQNENV. V dropped 1 base and J dropped 10 bases, with 19 bases sitting between them. The CDR3 spells CASSQLGERTRGKLFF. In DNA, the CDR3 is TGTGCCAGCAGCCAATTGGGCGAGCGGACCAGGGGAAAACTGTTTTTT.

The genes are TRBV28 and TRBJ1-6, with TRBD1 identical over 9 bases. Germline V lookup: CDR1 MDHEN, CDR2 SYDVKM. This CDR3 region has 14 residues. Unmatched junction bases numbered 5, after V lost 5 bases and J lost 9 bases. The CDR3 is CASSQTGGFSPLHF. In DNA, the CDR3 is TGTGCCAGCAGTCAGACAGGGGGGTTTTCACCCCTCCACTTT.

V and J are TRBV9 and TRBJ2-1; TRBD2 aligns across 7 bases. This CDR3 spans 17 amino acids. J was trimmed by 8 bases and V by 7 bases; bases with no gene match: 21. Germline CDR1 is SGDLS and CDR2 is YYNGEE. The CDR3 protein is CASGMKMVAGALDEQFF. CDR3 nucleotide sequence: TGTGCCAGCGGCATGAAAATGGTGGCGGGAGCGCTGGATGAGCAGTTCTTC.

V gene TRBV6-5 combines with J gene TRBJ2-3; D gene unclear. CDR3 length equals 15 residues. V gave up 7 bases and J gave up 2 bases, with 16 bases separating them. Germline assignment: CDR1 MNHEY and CDR2 SVGAGI. For the CDR3, the DNA is TGTGCCAGCACGGTACGTTCACTACCCACAGATACGCAGTATTTT. Translated, it gives CASTVRSLPTDTQYF.

This chain links TRBV3-1 (or the pseudogene TRBV3-2) with TRBJ2-2, with D possibly TRBD2 on 7 matching bases. Germline values: CDR1 LGHDT, CDR2 YNNKEL (reference sequence). CDR3 length: 14 amino acids. Trimming shortened V by 3 bases and J by 5 bases, and 10 bases separated the two germline ends. The CDR3 DNA reads TGTGCCAGCAGCCAGGAGGGGGGGACCGGGGAGCTGTTTTTT. Protein: CASSQEGGTGELFF.

This chain uses TRBV4-1 with TRBJ2-7; D is uncertain. The V gene's germline CDR1 is MGHRA and CDR2 YSYEKL. Between the trimmed V and J ends, which lost 2 bases and 10 bases, there was a span of 21 bases. The CDR3 has 15 residues. In DNA, the CDR3 is TGCGCCAGCAGCCAAACCCCGGTTAGCTCTTACTCCCAGTACTTC. It encodes CASSQTPVSSYSQYF.

The chain couples TRBV7-3 to TRBJ2-3; TRBD2 matches 11 bases. V dropped 4 bases and J dropped 2; count of bases not matched to a gene: 5. The CDR3 runs 16 residues. Per germline, CDR1 SGHTA and CDR2 FQGTGA. The CDR3 DNA follows: TGTGCCAGCAGCTCCGGGACTAGCGGCCTCACAGATACGCAGTATTTT. Translation gives CASSSGTSGLTDTQYF.

The chain joins TRBV11-3 to TRBJ2-4; TRBD1 matches at 12 bases. CDR3 size: 15 residues. Germline CDR1 reads SGHNT; CDR2 reads YENEEA. The V gene end was trimmed by 5 bases and the J gene end by 6 bases; junction bases not matched to a gene: 5. In DNA, the CDR3 is TGTGCCAGCAGCCACGGGACAGGGGGCAGAAACATTCAGTACTTC. Translation gives CASSHGTGGRNIQYF.

DNA of the CDR3: TGCGCCAGCAGCCCGGATGGGGGCAGGGACTATGGCTACACCTTC. This encodes CASSPDGGRDYGYTF. The V call is TRBV5-1, the J call TRBJ1-2, with D perhaps TRBD1 (6 bases). CDR1 is SGHRS, CDR2 YFSETQ, per germline. This CDR3 is 15 amino acids long. V was clipped by 4 bases and J by 3 bases, with 16 bases between them. Together with reference TRBV5-1 and TRBJ1-2, the CDR3 gives the full variable domain: KAGVTQTPRYLIKTRGQQVTLSCSPISGHRSVSWYQQTPGQGLQFLFEYFSETQRNKGNFPGRFSGRQFSNSRSEMNVSTLELGDSALYLCASSPDGGRDYGYTFGSGTRLTVV.

V gene TRBV3-1 (or the pseudogene TRBV3-2) combines with J gene TRBJ1-5; 11 nucleotides align to TRBD1. V lost 3 bases, J lost 11 bases, and 9 bases stayed unmatched. This CDR3 has 15 amino acids. The germline V gene encodes CDR1 LGHDT and CDR2 YNNKEL (reference sequence). In DNA form, the CDR3 reads TGTGCCAGCAGCCAGGTGGGACAGGGGGTCACGTCCCAGCATTTT. It specifies CASSQVGQGVTSQHF.

The rearrangement links TRBV28 to TRBJ2-7; 7 nucleotides line up with TRBD2. Germline loops: CDR1 MDHEN, CDR2 SYDVKM. The CDR3 is 13 amino acids. J was trimmed by 1 base and V by 6 bases; bases with no gene match: 3. CDR3 region: CASSAGGSYEQYF. DNA of the CDR3: TGTGCCAGCAGCGCCGGGGGGTCCTACGAGCAGTACTTC.

This clone has a single count. This sequence joins TRBV6-6 and TRBJ1-3; tentative D call: TRBD1 (6 bases). The CDR3 runs 14 residues. V gave up 6 bases and J gave up 0 bases, with 9 bases separating them. In germline, CDR1 is MNHNY, CDR2 SVGAGI (reference sequence). The CDR3 region is CASSLTGSGNTIYF. In DNA, the CDR3 is TGTGCCAGCAGCCTGACAGGCTCTGGAAACACCATATATTTT.